These 22 T cell receptor beta chains were all obtained from the same sample, sequenced in a study of graft-versus-host responses after intestinal transplantation. The antigens of these receptors remain unknown. Generated by immunoSEQ multiplex PCR, the TCRdb table keeps only in-frame clones and is missing some. The sample includes tens of thousands of clones, about 94% seen only once; the top ten take more than 0.3%. Sequenced material: unstimulated CD4+ T cells sorted from spleen or lymph node cells, taken before transplant. Receptors were obtained from a human donor who was the organ donor for an intestinal transplant.

The chain joins TRBV5-1 to TRBJ2-2, with TRBD2 matching over 13 bases. CDR3 length: 17 residues. Losses at the gene ends were 4 bases for V and 7 bases for J; bases not matched to a gene: 10. In germline, CDR1 is SGHRS, CDR2 YFSETQ. The CDR3 nucleotides are TGCGCCAGCAGCCCCGGGACTAGCGGGGATCTAATCGGGGAGCTGTTTTTT. Its protein product is CASSPGTSGDLIGELFF.

The chain uses TRBV6-4 and TRBJ1-3; no clear D. In germline, CDR1 is MRHNA, CDR2 SNTAGT. Trimming removed 4 bases from V and 0 bases from J, with 10 bases in between. The CDR3 sequence is 15 residues long. CDR3 sequence (DNA): TGTGCCAGCAGTGCAGAGGCCAGCTCTGGAAACACCATATATTTT. Translation: CASSAEASSGNTIYF.

The V and J genes are TRBV11-2 and TRBJ2-7, with D possibly TRBD1 on 5 matching bases. Trimming took off 2 bases at V and 5 bases at J, with 22 bases between the two ends. Germline V gene lookup returns CDR1 SGHAT and CDR2 FQNNGV. The CDR3 extends over 17 amino acids. The CDR3 nucleotides read TGTGCCAGCAGCTTATTAGGATGGTTCAGGGTTGAGAACGAGCAGTACTTC. It specifies CASSLLGWFRVENEQYF.

J is TRBJ2-3 and V is TRBV5-4; TRBD1 matches 11 bases. Trimming removed 4 bases from V and 4 bases from J; junction bases left unmatched: 5. Germline V gives CDR1 SGHNT, CDR2 YYREEE (reference sequence). This CDR3 is built from 15 residues. Written as DNA, the CDR3 is TGTGCCAGCAGCCCCCCGGGACAGGGGGCAGATACGCAGTATTTT. Translating gives CASSPPGQGADTQYF.

This sequence joins TRBV11-2 and TRBJ2-7; TRBD1 or TRBD2 may be the D gene (5 bases each). The CDR3 spans 15 residues. V lost 3 bases to trimming and J lost 7 bases, with 19 bases between them. Germline V gene data show CDR1 as SGHAT and CDR2 as FQNNGV. The CDR3 DNA is TGTGCCAGCAGCTTTCATGGCAGGGCCTGGAGGGAGCAGTACTTC. This sequence encodes CASSFHGRAWREQYF. Supplemented by reference TRBV11-2 and TRBJ2-7, the full variable domain reads EAGVAQSPRYKIIEKRQSVAFWCNPISGHATLYWYQQILGQGPKLLIQFQNNGVVDDSQLPKDRFSAERLKGVDSTLKIQPAKLEDSAVYLCASSFHGRAWREQYFGPGTRLTVT.

The chain uses TRBV25-1 and TRBJ1-6, with a weak D call TRBD1 (5 bases). CDR1 is MGHDK, CDR2 SYGVNS, per germline. The V end was cut by 9 bases, the J end by 6 bases, with 15 bases between. The CDR3 length is 14 residues. The DNA of the CDR3 is TGTGCCAGACCCACGGGGCGGGGTAATTCACCCCTCCACTTT. It codes for CARPTGRGNSPLHF. The variable domain in full, with the rest retrieved from reference TRBV25-1 and TRBJ1-6, is EADIYQTPRYLVIGTGKKITLECSQTMGHDKMYWYQQDPGMELHLIHYSYGVNSTEKGDLSSESTVSRIRTEHFPLTLESARPSHTSQYLCARPTGRGNSPLHFGNGTRLTVT.

In this sample, this clone turned up once. The chain couples TRBV5-6 to TRBJ1-2, with 9 bases that match TRBD1. The CDR3 totals 16 residues. V trimming: 0 bases; J trimming: 7 bases; junction bases outside the gene matches: 10. The germline V gene has CDR1 SGHDT and CDR2 YYEEEE. CDR3 residues: CASSLVGGQGTFGYTF. DNA for the CDR3: TGTGCCAGCAGCTTGGTTGGAGGACAGGGGACTTTTGGCTACACCTTC.

The rearrangement links TRBV6-5 to TRBJ2-7, with 8 bases aligning to TRBD1. Germline CDR1 is MNHEY and CDR2 is SVGAGI. CDR3 length: 16 residues. Unmatched junction bases numbered 9, after V lost 0 bases and J lost 5 bases. CDR3 protein: CASSYSIWQGADEQYF. DNA of the CDR3: TGTGCCAGCAGTTACTCCATTTGGCAGGGGGCCGACGAGCAGTACTTC.

V and J are TRBV5-6 and TRBJ1-3; no clear D. The CDR3 extends over 17 amino acids. Trimming shortened V by 0 bases and J by 0 bases, and 13 bases separated the two germline ends. Looked up from germline, CDR1 is SGHDT and CDR2 is YYEEEE. CDR3 amino acids: CASSLEGGPISGNTIYF. CDR3 nucleotide sequence: TGTGCCAGCAGCTTGGAAGGAGGGCCCATCTCTGGAAACACCATATATTTT.

The V gene is TRBV19, the J gene TRBJ1-5; a weak D match, TRBD1 (5 bases). The V gene lost 3 bases and the J gene lost 7 bases, with 13 bases spanning the gap. Germline-derived CDR1 and CDR2 are LNHDA and SQIVND (reference sequence). The CDR3 is 14 amino acids. This CDR3 reads CASSIWGRGQPQHF. The CDR3 DNA reads as TGTGCCAGTAGTATCTGGGGAAGGGGCCAGCCCCAGCATTTT. Full variable domain (rest looked up from reference TRBV19 and TRBJ1-5): DGGITQSPKYLFRKEGQNVTLSCEQNLNHDAMYWYRQDPGQGLRLIYYSQIVNDFQKGDIAEGYSVSREKKESFPLTVTSAQKNPTAFYLCASSIWGRGQPQHFGDGTRLSIL.

The genes are TRBV18 and TRBJ2-1; TRBD2 agrees at 13 bases. V trimming: 3 bases; J trimming: 4 bases; junction bases outside the gene matches: 6. The CDR3 has 17 residues. CDR1 and CDR2 (germline): KGHSH, LQKENI. CDR3 protein: CASSPPGLAGPYNEQFF. The DNA for the CDR3 is TGTGCCAGCTCACCCCCGGGACTAGCGGGGCCTTACAATGAGCAGTTCTTC.

The genes are TRBV18 and TRBJ2-4; 9 bases agree with TRBD1. With V trimmed by 0 bases and J by 5 bases, 11 bases remained unmatched. This CDR3 comprises 18 residues. From germline, CDR1 is KGHSH and CDR2 LQKENI. The CDR3 bases are TGTGCCAGCTCACCACCGGGACAGGGAGGTCGGGAGGAAAACATTCAGTACTTC. It is translated as CASSPPGQGGREENIQYF.

A few counts support this clone. The CDR3 region is CASSQEDHWAPGGNQPQHF. Written as DNA, the CDR3 is TGTGCCAGCAGCCAAGAAGACCATTGGGCGCCGGGAGGCAATCAGCCCCAGCATTTT. This sequence joins TRBV14 and TRBJ1-5; D unclear. Per germline, CDR1 SGHDN and CDR2 FVKESK. V lost 0 bases, J lost 2 bases, and 20 bases lay in between. This CDR3 has 19 amino acids.

The V and J genes are TRBV5-1 and TRBJ2-2; 7 positions match TRBD1. The germline V gene encodes CDR1 SGHRS and CDR2 YFSETQ. Unmatched junction bases numbered 4, after V lost 0 bases and J lost 2 bases. CDR3 length: 16 residues. The CDR3 region is CASSLAGQTNTGELFF. CDR3 in DNA: TGCGCCAGCAGCTTGGCGGGACAGACCAACACCGGGGAGCTGTTTTTT.

V is TRBV6-1 and J is TRBJ1-5; D is unresolved. V was pared by 0 bases and J by 0 bases, with 9 bases between. The germline gives CDR1 MNHNS, CDR2 SASEGT. The CDR3 is 16 residues long. DNA for the CDR3: TGTGCCAGCAGTGAAGCGCGAGTAAATAGCAATCAGCCCCAGCATTTT. The encoded protein is CASSEARVNSNQPQHF.

The chain combines TRBV6-6 with TRBJ2-6; 8 nucleotides line up with TRBD1. Trimming took 7 bases from V and 2 from J; bases not matched to a gene: 4. The length of the CDR3 is 15 residues. CDR1 and CDR2 from the germline V gene are MNHNY and SVGAGI (reference sequence). The CDR3 nucleotides read TGTGCCAGCAATATACAGGGGGCTGGGGCCAACGTCCTGACTTTC. It encodes CASNIQGAGANVLTF.

The rearrangement uses TRBV11-2 and TRBJ1-6; 9 bases align to TRBD1. The length of the CDR3 is 16 residues. The trim removed 1 base at V and 14 bases at J, leaving 12 bases unmatched. Per germline, CDR1 SGHAT and CDR2 FQNNGV. CDR3 residues: CASSLVPKSGDRALHF. As DNA, the CDR3 is TGTGCCAGCAGCTTAGTACCTAAAAGCGGGGACAGGGCCCTCCACTTT.

This clone appeared once. The chain couples TRBV5-1 to TRBJ1-6; TRBD1 agrees at 7 bases. This CDR3 has 16 amino acids. J gave up 9 bases and V 4 bases, and 13 bases lay outside the gene matches. Germline V lookup: CDR1 SGHRS, CDR2 YFSETQ. Written as DNA, the CDR3 is TGCGCCAGCAGCCCGGGAGACAGGGAATGGGGTTCACCCCTCCACTTT. Amino acids: CASSPGDREWGSPLHF. Combining the CDR3 with reference TRBV5-1 and TRBJ1-6 gives the whole variable domain KAGVTQTPRYLIKTRGQQVTLSCSPISGHRSVSWYQQTPGQGLQFLFEYFSETQRNKGNFPGRFSGRQFSNSRSEMNVSTLELGDSALYLCASSPGDREWGSPLHFGNGTRLTVT.

In DNA, the CDR3 is TGTGCCAGTAGTTATAGCGGGGGGAAGACAGATACGCAGTATTTT. It codes for CASSYSGGKTDTQYF. The chain employs TRBV19 and TRBJ2-3; TRBD2 matches 10 bases. Germline V gives CDR1 LNHDA, CDR2 SQIVND (reference sequence). V was pared by 5 bases and J by 3 bases, with 5 bases of the junction left unmatched. The CDR3 length is 15 residues. Full variable domain (rest looked up from reference TRBV19 and TRBJ2-3): DGGITQSPKYLFRKEGQNVTLSCEQNLNHDAMYWYRQDPGQGLRLIYYSQIVNDFQKGDIAEGYSVSREKKESFPLTVTSAQKNPTAFYLCASSYSGGKTDTQYFGPGTRLTVL.

The V call is TRBV27, the J call TRBJ1-5; D is unclear. The CDR3 totals 15 residues. Germline CDR1 reads MNHEY; CDR2 reads SMNVEV (reference sequence). Trimming shortened V by 4 bases and J by 2 bases, and 12 bases separated the two germline ends. CDR3 DNA: TGTGCCAGCAGTTCGAGTGGCAAGGGCAATCAGCCCCAGCATTTT. The encoded protein is CASSSSGKGNQPQHF.

This clone was seen a single time. The V and J genes are TRBV6-4 and TRBJ2-1; no firm D call. V was cut by 4 bases and J by 7 bases, with 14 bases left in between. The CDR3 is made up of 14 amino acids. Germline assignment: CDR1 MRHNA and CDR2 SNTAGT. This chain's CDR3 is CASSVGSDRNEQFF. CDR3 bases: TGTGCCAGCAGTGTAGGTTCAGATAGGAATGAGCAGTTCTTC.

This chain joins TRBV4-3 and TRBJ1-1, with 7 bases matching TRBD1. This CDR3 is 14 amino acids long. V trimming: 5 bases; J trimming: 1 base; junction bases outside the gene matches: 4. CDR1 is LGHNA and CDR2 is YSLEER in the germline V gene. The CDR3 nucleotides read TGCGCCAGCAGCGTAAACAGGGGGAACACTGAAGCTTTCTTT. Translation gives CASSVNRGNTEAFF.